This T cell receptor (beta chain) was documented in a study of vaccination effects on CD4 cells after COVID-19 (dated by TCRdb to the early 2020s). Concerning the study at large: Each participant received two doses of an mRNA SARS-CoV-2 vaccine, either BNT162b2 or mRNA-1273. In the study, cultures from other donors were sequenced using the Oncomine TCR Beta short-read assay on an Illumina iSeq 100. Altogether, nine to ten COVID-19 convalescent patients and 4 SARS-CoV-2-naive healthy vaccine recipients made up the full study. The study compared SARS-CoV-2 spike-specific CD4+ TCR repertoires before and after mRNA vaccination in COVID-19 convalescent patients and infection-naive vaccine recipients.

To note about this clone: This receptor's antigen is unknown. Per-base qualities were not stored, and no clone one base away is much larger.

Overall results and qualifications from the work: At late post-vaccination timepoints, both infection-induced and vaccine-induced clones showed marked clonal contraction, consistent with waning T cell responses. The study was limited by a small number of convalescent patients, and early post-infection timepoints were lacking. In healthy vaccine recipients, vaccine-induced clones were almost all SARS-CoV-2 mono-reactive, with only 1 of 255 cross-reactive with common cold coronaviruses.

The germline ends are 11 bases apart after V is trimmed by 8 bases and J by 2 bases. CDR1 SNHLY and CDR2 FYNNEI are derived from the germline V gene. The CDR3, cysteine through phenylalanine, is 13 amino acids long. The sequence is cut down to CDR3 DNA, 39 bases in frame from base 1. Libraries were made using the immunoSEQ multiplex PCR assay. DNA from the cultured and isolated CD4+ T cells underwent TCR beta CDR3 sequencing. As for the original processing: Non-productive TCR sequences were discarded, and reads were trimmed to the CDR3 region, with only CDR3s of 7 or more amino acids retained. Antigen-specific clonotypes were identified with the MANAFEST web app by comparing expansion in peptide wells against reference cultures. Positive clones required FDR<0.05 expansion versus reference and all other wells, odds ratio above 5, and frequency above 0.1% in two replicate wells. Cross-reactive clonotypes were defined as significantly expanded in SARS-CoV-2 spike wells and in at least one common cold coronavirus spike condition. Levenshtein distance calculated with the stringdist R package was used to assess CDR3 similarity, and unrooted trees were constructed with ape in R 3.6.1. In TCRdb, the immuneACCESS table is reduced to in-frame sequences with V and J assigned. These tables do not hold every clone; where another copy was compared, an unresolved V gene accounts for under half, and the others remain unexplained. V and J calls and clone size are given by that table; D and trimming were obtained from the DNA. The sample table holds 35,000 to 40,000 clones, of which less than 70% were seen once. The ten largest make up 15% of the sample.

In the ViraFEST assay, PBMC were stimulated with viral peptide pools, and TCR sequencing was then used to find antigen-specific CD4+ T cell clonotypes based on their expansion. After less than 13 days of culture, CD4+ T cells were isolated with the EasySep CD4+ T cell isolation kit. None of the healthy vaccine recipients had a prior SARS-CoV-2 infection, which was confirmed by nucleocapsid antibody tests that came back negative both before and after vaccination. Each well held two million PBMC cultured in IMDM containing roughly 5% human AB serum, 8.5 to 10 IU/ml IL-2 and gentamicin, along with around 9.1 ug/ml peptides. On days 3 and 7, half of the culture medium was replaced with fresh IL-2-containing medium. Unless noted otherwise, every peptide stimulation condition was grown in triplicate wells. PBMC were separated from whole blood using Ficoll-Paque Plus gradient centrifugation and were then either cryopreserved at -140C or used fresh. The spike proteins of SARS-CoV-2 and of the common cold coronaviruses HCoV-NL63, HCoV-OC43 and HCoV-229E were spanned by overlapping peptide pools. The QIAamp micro DNA kit was used to extract genomic DNA from the cultured CD4+ T cells.

The source material was CD4+ T cells from PBMCs cultured with HCoV-OC43 spike peptides, sampled before COVID-19 vaccination. The intended sense of this specimen's cell subset or site label: HCoV-OC43 spike overlapping peptide pool stimulation. The rearrangement combines TRBV2 with TRBJ2-3; the D gene identity is not certain. The clonotype was recovered from a human donor who received a COVID-19 vaccine. CDR3 reads: CASRRVTTDTQYF. The nucleotides are TGTGCCAGCCGCAGAGTAACCACAGATACGCAGTATTTT.